What follows are 4 T cell receptor beta chains derived from one specimen sequenced in a study of shared T cell receptors in the human thymus. Assay used: immunoSEQ multiplex PCR; TCRdb lists only in-frame clones, some missing. The sample lists some 660,000 clones; 80% to 90% were seen once. These data were also filed under a second study, of human thymus T cells.

Specimen: thymocytes. These receptors came from a boy under three years old with a congenital heart defect.

This chain links TRBV5-1 with TRBJ2-5; TRBD1 is a possible D gene (6 bases). Germline-derived CDR1 and CDR2 are SGHRS and YFSETQ. V lost 1 base and J lost 4, with 11 bases in between. CDR3 length: 14 residues. CDR3 nucleotides: TGCGCCAGCAGCTTGCACAGGGCCGGAGAGACCCAGTACTTC. This codes for CASSLHRAGETQYF.

The chain carries TRBV2 and TRBJ1-2; TRBD1 agrees at 10 bases. V shed 6 bases and J 0 bases; nucleotides not matched to a gene: 16. This CDR3 is built from 19 residues. Germline assignment: CDR1 SNHLY and CDR2 FYNNEI. CDR3 sequence (DNA): TGTGCCAGCAGGAGGGGGGTAGCAGGGACAGGGGCAGCTAACTATGGCTACACCTTC. It specifies CASRRGVAGTGAANYGYTF.

CDR3 residues: CASSEIRGGTEAFF. The CDR3 DNA reads TGTGCCAGCAGTGAAATCAGGGGCGGCACTGAAGCTTTCTTT. The V call is TRBV2, the J call TRBJ1-1; weak D call: TRBD1 (6 bases). The V end was cut by 2 bases, the J end by 4 bases, with 11 bases between. CDR3 length: 14 residues. Germline CDR1 is SNHLY and CDR2 is FYNNEI. Using reference TRBV2 and TRBJ1-1 for the parts outside the CDR3, the full variable domain is EPEVTQTPSHQVTQMGQEVILRCVPISNHLYFYWYRQILGQKVEFLVSFYNNEISEKSEIFDDQFSVERPDGSNFTLKIRSTKLEDSAMYFCASSEIRGGTEAFFGQGTRLTVV.

This chain links TRBV6-6 with TRBJ2-1, with D perhaps matching TRBD2 (6 bases). The CDR3 is 11 amino acids. Germline CDR1 and CDR2: MNHNY and SVGAGI (reference sequence). With 2 bases removed from V and 15 bases from J, the gap between germline ends came to 11 bases. The CDR3 reads CASSYAGQLFF. The CDR3 nucleotides are TGTGCCAGCAGTTACGCGGGGCAACTGTTCTTC.